This TCR beta chain comes out of a study of human T cells and chemical hapten exposure. Time point of the sample: patch test 2, 6 weeks after DPC sensitization. Treatment specified: therapeutic diphenylcyclopropenone sensitization with weekly scalp DPC. TCRdb reprocessed the RACE reads with MiXCR, giving one entry per CDR3 protein. The sample lists some 79,000 distinct CDR3 sequences; under 11% were seen once. In this sample, this clonotype turned up many times. The sequence derives from a woman aged 50 to 60 with alopecia areata. Some clones in this sample may be carry-over from other donors' samples. The sequenced sample was whole blood, obtained in connection with sensitization to the hapten diphenylcyclopropenone (DPC).

In nucleotides, the CDR3 is TGTGCCAGCAGTACAACCGTTCACAGGGGTAGCAATCAGCCCCAGCATTTT. It is translated as CASSTTVHRGSNQPQHF. This chain joins TRBV6-5 and TRBJ1-5, with 7 bases that match TRBD1. Germline V gene data show CDR1 as MNHEY and CDR2 as SVGAGI. Trimming removed 5 bases from V and 0 bases from J; junction bases left unmatched: 10. This CDR3 comprises 17 residues.